The rows below give T cell receptor beta chains drawn from one sample of a study of OX40 agonist ivuxolimab in advanced cancers. Data came from immunoSEQ multiplex PCR; TCRdb stores just in-frame clones and leaves some out. The sample lists 90,000 to 120,000 clones, more than 85% occurring once. The starting material was CD4+ or CD8+ T cells sorted from blood, obtained in a trial of the OX40 agonist ivuxolimab. The receptors here all came from an adult with an advanced solid tumor such as melanoma, head and neck, liver or kidney cancer. Each CDR3 is given without its conserved first and last residue. Each record gives: V gene, D gene, J gene, CDR3 protein. The D gene is left open where the match is weak.

V: TRBV30
D: .
J: TRBJ1-3
CDR3: AWGGQGNTIY

V: TRBV2
D: TRBD2
J: TRBJ2-3
CDR3: ASSPGTSSDTQY

V: TRBV2
D: TRBD1
J: TRBJ1-2
CDR3: ASSGQGGGGYT

V: TRBV6-1
D: .
J: TRBJ2-1
CDR3: ASRRAGSFYNEQF

V: TRBV4-1
D: .
J: TRBJ1-5
CDR3: ASSQDLAGPNQPQH

V: TRBV11-2
D: .
J: TRBJ2-5
CDR3: ASSSGTTQETQY

V: TRBV6-6
D: .
J: TRBJ1-1
CDR3: ASSYSNPEREAF

V: TRBV9
D: .
J: TRBJ2-2
CDR3: ASSVDGVANTGELF

V: TRBV10-1
D: TRBD1
J: TRBJ2-7
CDR3: ASSATGVGSSYEQY

V: TRBV9
D: TRBD2
J: TRBJ2-5
CDR3: ASSPLGGSMPETQY

V: TRBV15
D: TRBD1
J: TRBJ2-1
CDR3: ATSRAGTGSNEQF

V: TRBV6-1
D: TRBD1
J: TRBJ2-5
CDR3: ASSYDRDGTQY

V: TRBV5-1
D: TRBD2
J: TRBJ2-1
CDR3: ASSGIYSGGSYNEQF

V: TRBV7-2
D: .
J: TRBJ2-1
CDR3: ASSLDWSSYNEQF

V: TRBV5-1
D: TRBD2
J: TRBJ2-1
CDR3: ASSLGGGRANEQF

V: TRBV2
D: TRBD1
J: TRBJ2-4
CDR3: ASSELAGGKNIQY

V: TRBV5-1
D: .
J: TRBJ1-5
CDR3: ASSLFPLGGQPQH

V: TRBV6-5
D: .
J: TRBJ2-1
CDR3: ASRGGTVTYNEQF

V: TRBV18
D: TRBD1
J: TRBJ1-1
CDR3: ASSLTGGLNTEAF

V: TRBV12-5
D: .
J: TRBJ2-5
CDR3: ASAPVGSIIETQY

V: TRBV2
D: .
J: TRBJ1-2
CDR3: ASSEGGSGSYGYT

V: TRBV18
D: TRBD1
J: TRBJ1-2
CDR3: ASSTQGYGYT

V: TRBV11-3
D: .
J: TRBJ2-3
CDR3: ASSSGEDTQY

V: TRBV11-3
D: .
J: TRBJ2-2
CDR3: ASSPSGGTGELF

V: TRBV6-1
D: TRBD2
J: TRBJ2-5
CDR3: ASSEPLPSGSGTQY

V: TRBV7-6
D: .
J: TRBJ2-7
CDR3: ASGTETYEQY

V: TRBV18
D: .
J: TRBJ2-3
CDR3: ASSPQGDTQY

V: TRBV10-1
D: .
J: TRBJ2-3
CDR3: ASSELLAQGTQY

V: TRBV2
D: TRBD1
J: TRBJ1-2
CDR3: ASSGDRADYGYT

V: TRBV18
D: .
J: TRBJ2-3
CDR3: ASSPASPTDTQY

V: TRBV5-1
D: TRBD1
J: TRBJ2-6
CDR3: ASSFPGTGVNGANVLT

V: TRBV9
D: TRBD2
J: TRBJ2-3
CDR3: ASSRGGTSGDTQY

V: TRBV10-3
D: .
J: TRBJ1-4
CDR3: AIGDSTNEKLF

V: TRBV6-6
D: .
J: TRBJ1-5
CDR3: ASSALSSNQPQH

V: TRBV6-5
D: .
J: TRBJ2-7
CDR3: ASSPGPSSYEQY

V: TRBV7-2
D: .
J: TRBJ2-5
CDR3: ASSQTGETQY

V: TRBV6-5
D: .
J: TRBJ1-1
CDR3: ASSLRENTEAF

V: TRBV28
D: .
J: TRBJ2-3
CDR3: ASSLIGDTQY

V: TRBV7-8
D: .
J: TRBJ1-1
CDR3: ASSLDTEAF

V: TRBV7-9
D: .
J: TRBJ1-2
CDR3: ASSFTGAGNYGYT

V: TRBV19
D: .
J: TRBJ1-5
CDR3: ASSVDRGALQPQH

V: TRBV2
D: TRBD1
J: TRBJ1-5
CDR3: ASKGDRGVGQPQH